This T cell receptor beta chain was captured by sequencing in a study of vaccination and CD4 T cells after COVID-19. The Oncomine TCR Beta short-read assay sequenced DNA from cultured CD4+ T cells. In this case, cultured CD4+ T cells provided the extracted genomic DNA. TCRdb reanalysed the PCR reads using MiXCR and keeps one entry per CDR3 protein. This table has some 10,000 distinct CDR3 sequences, approximately 35% appearing once. The treatment denotes: approximately nine-day PBMC culture with coronavirus spike peptide pools or control peptides (ViraFEST assay). The unexposed donor's CD4+ T cells were collected before the COVID-19 pandemic (2011-2018). ViraFEST sequenced TCRs after peptide-pool expansion of antigen-specific T cells. With around 10 ug/ml peptide pools and roughly 9.8 IU/ml IL-2, PBMCs were cultured at some 2 million per well. For this clonotype: Its antigen is still unknown.

This clonotype originated in a human donor in good health. What was sequenced was CD4+ T cells from blood, cultured in vitro.

The CDR3: CSAPPLGQGRTDTQYF. The CDR3 DNA reads as TGCAGTGCTCCTCCTTTGGGACAGGGGCGCACAGATACGCAGTATTTT. This chain joins TRBV20-1 and TRBJ2-3; 10 positions agree with TRBD1. The CDR3 runs 16 residues. Germline trimming cut 5 bases from V and 1 base from J; bases unmatched to any gene: 9. Germline V gene sequence: CDR1 DFQATT, CDR2 SNEGSKA (reference sequence).